This TCR beta chain was identified during a study of multiple sclerosis patients with progressive multifocal leukoencephalopathy. Study-level findings and limits: PML-onset expanded TRB clones were detectable before and during natalizumab therapy.

Germline assignment: CDR1 LGHNA and CDR2 YSLEER. The CDR3 runs 14 residues. V lost 4 bases and J lost 6; bases outside the gene matches: 8. As for time point: roughly 12 months of natalizumab therapy. T1 marks 6 months and T2 marks 12 months of natalizumab therapy. Using immunoSEQ multiplex PCR, the repertoire was profiled, and TCRdb retains in-frame clones only, with some absent. The data contain around 25,000 clones, under 95% of them singletons. Points on this clone: The antigen is unknown.

The source was PBMCs, collected from a patient treated with natalizumab. The rearrangement links TRBV4-3 to TRBJ2-7; the match to TRBD1 covers 8 bases. The clonotype originates from a man younger than 40 with multiple sclerosis. The CDR3 DNA reads as TGCGCCAGCAGCCGTCGGCAGGGGGCAGGCGAGCAGTACTTC. Residues: CASSRRQGAGEQYF.